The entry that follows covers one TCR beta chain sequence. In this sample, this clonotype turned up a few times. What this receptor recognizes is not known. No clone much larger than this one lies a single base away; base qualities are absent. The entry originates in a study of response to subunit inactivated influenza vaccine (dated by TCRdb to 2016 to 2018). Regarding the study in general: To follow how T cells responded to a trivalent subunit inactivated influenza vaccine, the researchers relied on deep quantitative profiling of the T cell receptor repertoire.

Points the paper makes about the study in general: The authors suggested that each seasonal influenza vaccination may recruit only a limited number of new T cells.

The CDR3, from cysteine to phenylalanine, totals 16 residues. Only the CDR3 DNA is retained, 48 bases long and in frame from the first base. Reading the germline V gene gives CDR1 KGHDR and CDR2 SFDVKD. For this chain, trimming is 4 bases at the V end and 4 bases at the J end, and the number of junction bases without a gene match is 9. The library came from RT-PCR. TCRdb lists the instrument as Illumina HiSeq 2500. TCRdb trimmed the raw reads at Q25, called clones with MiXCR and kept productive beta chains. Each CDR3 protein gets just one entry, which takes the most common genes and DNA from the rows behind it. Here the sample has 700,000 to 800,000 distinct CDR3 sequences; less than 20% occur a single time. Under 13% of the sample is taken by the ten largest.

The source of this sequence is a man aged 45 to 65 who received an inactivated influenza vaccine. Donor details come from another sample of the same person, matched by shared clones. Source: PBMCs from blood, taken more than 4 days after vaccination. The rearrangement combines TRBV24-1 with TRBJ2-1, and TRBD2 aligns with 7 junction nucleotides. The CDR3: CATSDPGGSSYNEQFF. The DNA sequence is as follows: TGTGCCACCAGTGACCCCGGCGGGAGTAGTTACAATGAGCAGTTCTTC.